Listed here are 28 T cell receptor beta chains from one sample, sequenced in a study of T cell repertoires in cytomegalovirus infection. TCRdb fed the reads into MiXCR, producing one record per CDR3 protein. The repertoire includes about 260,000 distinct CDR3 sequences, 8% to 9.5% of them detected once, and less than 15% sits in the top ten. The source material was PBMCs. The receptors here all came from a human donor in good health (CMV status not recorded). Some clones in this sample may be carry-over from other donors' samples.

The chain carries TRBV10-3 and TRBJ2-7; maybe TRBD2 (6 bases). Germline V gene sequence: CDR1 ENHRY, CDR2 SYGVKD. The CDR3 has 14 amino acids. Trimming stripped 5 bases from V and 2 bases from J, with 13 bases between. DNA of the CDR3: TGTGCCATCAGTACTATTAGCGGAGCCTACGAGCAGTACTTC. Translating it yields CAISTISGAYEQYF.

This clonotype has at least ten counts. The chain couples TRBV6-2 or TRBV6-3 to TRBJ2-5; tentatively, D is TRBD1 (5 bases). The CDR3 is 15 amino acids. The V end lost 4 bases, the J end lost 5 bases, and 17 bases lay between the germline ends. Per the germline V gene, CDR1 is MNHEY and CDR2 is SVGEGT. The CDR3 coding sequence is TGTGCCAGCAGTTGGGGTGTGGCAGGGTGGGAGACCCAGTACTTC. The encoded protein is CASSWGVAGWETQYF.

The rearrangement uses TRBV12-3 or TRBV12-4 and TRBJ2-7, with 9 bases aligning to TRBD2. There are 18 residues in the CDR3. V shed 0 bases, J shed 2 bases, and the junction held 11 bases outside the gene matches. Here the CDR3 reads CASSLARLGLAGTYEQYF. The CDR3 DNA reads TGTGCCAGCAGTTTAGCAAGGCTGGGGCTAGCGGGGACCTACGAGCAGTACTTC.

This clonotype was recorded many times. The chain has TRBV7-2 and TRBJ2-2; a weak D match, TRBD2 (6 bases). V shed 5 bases and J shed 5 bases, with 12 bases lying between them. Germline V CDR1 and CDR2: SGHTA, FQGNSA. This CDR3 is 14 amino acids long. In DNA, the CDR3 is TGTGCCAGCAGCCCTCCGGGGGAGACCGGGGAGCTGTTTTTT. Its translation: CASSPPGETGELFF.

In this sample, this clonotype turned up many times. The V gene is TRBV7-2, the J gene TRBJ2-3; TRBD2 agrees at 16 bases. CDR3 length equals 17 residues. In germline, CDR1 is SGHTA, CDR2 FQGNSA. Trimming took 5 bases from V and 7 from J; bases not matched to a gene: 9. The CDR3 DNA reads TGTGCCAGCAGCCAGGGACTAGCGGGAGGGCCGATTAATACGCAGTATTTT. Its protein is CASSQGLAGGPINTQYF.

About this clonotype itself: At one of its ends the junction is not consistent with the germline gene, which may arise from a read error. The chain recombines TRBV6-2 or TRBV6-3 with TRBJ2-5; the D gene is possibly TRBD2 (6 bases). Germline-derived CDR1 and CDR2 are MNHEY and SVGEGT. The CDR3 consists of 15 residues. CDR3 sequence reads: CSSKLMAGPSETQYF. The CDR3 DNA is TGTTCCAGCAAATTGATGGCGGGGCCGAGTGAGACCCAGTACTTC.

This clonotype was found many times. This chain joins TRBV7-2 and TRBJ1-1; 11 bases agree with TRBD1. Germline CDR1 SGHTA, CDR2 FQGNSA. CDR3 length: 14 amino acids. V trimming: 5 bases; J trimming: 11 bases; junction bases outside the gene matches: 10. CDR3 protein: CASSPGTGGVLAFF. The CDR3 nucleotides read TGTGCCAGCAGCCCCGGGACAGGGGGGGTATTGGCTTTCTTT.

This clonotype was observed at least ten times. The chain carries TRBV7-2 and TRBJ2-3; 8 bases match TRBD2. Germline V gene lookup returns CDR1 SGHTA and CDR2 FQGNSA. V trimming: 3 bases; J trimming: 6 bases; junction bases outside the gene matches: 2. There are 13 residues in the CDR3. The CDR3 coding sequence is TGTGCCAGCAGCTTGACTAGCGCTGATACGCAGTATTTT. Its protein is CASSLTSADTQYF.

This clonotype showed up many times. The chain is built from TRBV7-2 and TRBJ1-5; D may be TRBD1 (6 bases). The V end lost 5 bases, the J end lost 0 bases, and 26 bases lay between the germline ends. Germline values: CDR1 SGHTA, CDR2 FQGNSA. The CDR3 sequence is 20 residues long. The CDR3: CASSVRPRGASLYSNQPQHF. In DNA form, the CDR3 reads TGTGCCAGCAGCGTCCGCCCCCGGGGGGCATCCCTATATAGCAATCAGCCCCAGCATTTT.

This clonotype was seen at least ten times. The chain combines TRBV5-5 with TRBJ1-1; D is uncertain. Deletions cut 2 bases from V and 2 bases from J, with 13 bases between. Germline loops: CDR1 SGHKS, CDR2 YYEKEE (reference sequence). The CDR3 loop spans 15 amino acids. The CDR3 sequence: CASSFLGIGNTEAFF. The CDR3 DNA sequence: TGTGCCAGCAGCTTCTTGGGTATTGGAAACACTGAAGCTTTCTTT.

This clonotype showed up many times. This rearrangement joins TRBV7-6 to TRBJ1-4; a weak D match, TRBD1 (6 bases). Germline V lookup: CDR1 SGHVS, CDR2 FNYEAQ. V lost 5 bases, J lost 15 bases, and 25 bases lay in between. The CDR3 loop spans 15 amino acids. CDR3 region: CASSQGSGGAGTMFF. CDR3 bases: TGTGCCAGCAGCCAGGGGAGTGGGGGCGCCGGGACGATGTTTTTT.

At least ten counts were recorded for this clonotype. The chain links TRBV7-2 to TRBJ2-1; D possibly uses TRBD1 or TRBD2 (6 bases each). Trimming shortened V by 4 bases and J by 6 bases, and 13 bases separated the two germline ends. Germline-derived CDR1 and CDR2 are SGHTA and FQGNSA. The CDR3 extends over 14 amino acids. In DNA form, the CDR3 reads TGTGCCAGCAGCTGGAGGGGGGCCTTCAATGAGCAGTTCTTC. It is translated as CASSWRGAFNEQFF. Filled out from reference TRBV7-2 and TRBJ2-1, the complete variable domain reads GAGVSQSPSNKVTEKGKDVELRCDPISGHTALYWYRQSLGQGLEFLIYFQGNSAPDKSGLPSDRFSAERTGGSVSTLTIQRTQQEDSAVYLCASSWRGAFNEQFFGPGTRLTVL.

The chain combines TRBV10-3 with TRBJ2-7; 7 bases map to TRBD2. The CDR3 covers 16 residues. The germline CDR1 and CDR2 sequences are ENHRY and SYGVKD. The V segment lost 0 bases and the J segment 2 bases; nucleotides outside the gene matches: 7. The CDR3 protein is CAISESGGSGTYEQYF. CDR3 coding DNA: TGTGCCATCAGTGAGTCGGGCGGGAGTGGTACCTACGAGCAGTACTTC.

This clonotype was observed at least ten times. CDR3 amino acids: CASRTTGNQPQHF. The CDR3 region has the DNA TGTGCCAGCAGAACGACAGGGAATCAGCCCCAGCATTTT. The chain links TRBV12-3 or TRBV12-4 to TRBJ1-5; 7 bases align to TRBD1. CDR3 length: 13 amino acids. J was trimmed by 4 bases and V by 6 bases; bases with no gene match: 3.

This clonotype has at least ten counts. The chain joins TRBV10-3 to TRBJ2-3; possibly TRBD1 for D (6 bases). The germline gives CDR1 ENHRY, CDR2 SYGVKD. This CDR3 has 14 amino acids. V lost 2 bases to trimming and J lost 7 bases, with 13 bases between them. CDR3 bases: TGTGCCATCAGTGAGAGGGACACGAGTTATACGCAGTATTTT. This translates into CAISERDTSYTQYF.

This clonotype occurred many times. This chain joins TRBV12-3 or TRBV12-4 and TRBJ1-1, with D maybe TRBD1 (5 bases). The CDR3 length is 13 residues. V was trimmed by 6 bases and J by 1 base, leaving 9 bases between them. The CDR3 reads CASSDRSNTEAFF. The CDR3 bases are TGTGCCAGCAGCGACAGATCGAACACTGAAGCTTTCTTT.

This clonotype was seen repeatedly, ten times or more. The chain couples TRBV11-3 to TRBJ2-7, with D possibly TRBD1 on 5 matching bases. Per germline, CDR1 SGHNT and CDR2 YENEEA. CDR3 length: 14 residues. The V end was cut by 1 base, the J end by 3 bases, with 10 bases between. The CDR3 loop reads CASSLVQGSYEQYF. The CDR3, as DNA: TGTGCCAGCAGCTTAGTTCAGGGAAGCTACGAGCAGTACTTC.

This clonotype was seen repeatedly, ten times or more. The V and J genes are TRBV5-5 and TRBJ2-2, with TRBD1 as a possible D gene (5 bases). With 1 base removed from V and 0 bases from J, the gap between germline ends came to 10 bases. The CDR3 runs 16 residues. CDR1 is SGHKS and CDR2 is YYEKEE in the germline V gene (reference sequence). The CDR3 sequence: CASSLNLGANTGELFF. CDR3 nucleotide sequence: TGTGCCAGCAGCTTGAACCTAGGGGCGAACACCGGGGAGCTGTTTTTT.

The rearrangement joins TRBV6-6 to TRBJ2-6; no definite D call. V lost 2 bases to trimming and J lost 2 bases, with 7 bases between them. The CDR3 sequence is 15 residues long. Per germline, CDR1 MNHNY and CDR2 SVGAGI (reference sequence). CDR3 DNA sequence: TGTGCCAGCAGTTACCCATTAGCTGGGGCCAACGTCCTGACTTTC. Protein sequence: CASSYPLAGANVLTF.

This clonotype was observed at least ten times. The genes are TRBV7-2 and TRBJ2-5; D unclear. Germline values: CDR1 SGHTA, CDR2 FQGNSA. This CDR3 region has 13 residues. Trimming left V 5 bases short and J 6 bases short, with 13 bases between. In DNA, the CDR3 is TGTGCCAGCAGCCCGGGTGGGTCGAAGACCCAGTACTTC. The encoded protein is CASSPGGSKTQYF.

The genes are TRBV6-5 and TRBJ1-1; 8 bases are shared with TRBD1. The germline V gene encodes CDR1 MNHEY and CDR2 SVGAGI. V lost 6 bases to trimming and J lost 2 bases; unmatched junction nucleotides: 5. The CDR3 has 14 residues. Written as DNA, the CDR3 is TGTGCCAGCAGAAGGACAGGGAAAAACACTGAAGCTTTCTTT. It encodes CASRRTGKNTEAFF.

The chain is built from TRBV15 and TRBJ1-5, with D unclear. Germline CDR1 and CDR2: LNHNV and YYDKDF (reference sequence). This CDR3 comprises 17 residues. V shed 1 base and J shed 2 bases, with 15 bases lying between them. The CDR3 sequence is CATSRGEGFRGNQPQHF. In nucleotides, the CDR3 is TGTGCCACCAGCAGAGGAGAAGGGTTTAGGGGCAATCAGCCCCAGCATTTT.

This clonotype showed up many times. This CDR3 is CASSTHSGGNTEAFF. CDR3 DNA sequence: TGTGCCAGTAGTACCCACTCCGGCGGGAACACTGAAGCTTTCTTT. J is TRBJ1-1 and V is TRBV19; D is uncertain. Trimming left V 4 bases short and J 1 base short, with 13 bases between. This CDR3 contains 15 residues. The germline CDR1 and CDR2 sequences are LNHDA and SQIVND (reference sequence).

This clonotype occurred many times. The chain has TRBV7-2 and TRBJ2-4, with D uncertain. Trimming pared 3 bases from V and 5 bases from J, leaving 11 bases between. This CDR3 has 14 residues. Per germline, CDR1 SGHTA and CDR2 FQGNSA. Written as DNA, the CDR3 is TGTGCCAGCAGCTTTTGGTCCTCCGAAAACATTCAGTACTTC. Its translation: CASSFWSSENIQYF.

The genes are TRBV19 and TRBJ1-1; no reliable D call. V was pared by 7 bases and J by 3 bases, with 12 bases between. This CDR3 is 13 amino acids long. The germline CDR1 and CDR2 sequences are LNHDA and SQIVND (reference sequence). CDR3 sequence (DNA): TGTGCCAGTACGGAACAGCTCTACACTGAAGCTTTCTTT. Protein: CASTEQLYTEAFF.

The chain couples TRBV5-5 to TRBJ2-7, with D unclear. Germline-derived CDR1 and CDR2 are SGHKS and YYEKEE (reference sequence). There are 14 residues in the CDR3. V lost 2 bases and J 3 bases, leaving 12 bases between the germline ends. The CDR3 here is CASSFTAGNYEQYF. The CDR3 region has the DNA TGTGCCAGCAGCTTCACCGCAGGCAACTACGAGCAGTACTTC.

This clonotype was observed a handful of times. CDR3 amino acids: CASSSGQGGGQPQHF. For the CDR3, the DNA is TGTGCCAGCAGTTCGGGACAGGGAGGGGGTCAGCCCCAGCATTTT. The rearrangement links TRBV27 to TRBJ1-5; 9 positions match TRBD1. V trimming: 4 bases; J trimming: 6 bases; junction bases outside the gene matches: 7. Germline CDR1 MNHEY, CDR2 SMNVEV (reference sequence). This CDR3 has 15 residues.

V usage is TRBV6-5 and J usage is TRBJ1-2; D may be TRBD1 (5 bases). Per germline, CDR1 MNHEY and CDR2 SVGAGI. The CDR3 contains 15 residues. V shed 5 bases and J shed 7 bases, with 20 bases lying between them. This chain's CDR3 is CASSAPGSPRSGYTF. CDR3 nucleotides: TGTGCCAGCAGTGCGCCAGGGTCCCCAAGAAGTGGCTACACCTTC.